This section outlines one TCR beta chain sequence together with its context. This specimen belongs to a study of blood T cell repertoires in COVID-19. Study-wide context: Acute-phase and convalescent COVID-19 samples originated in the United States, Italy and Spain.

The CDR3 contains 15 residues. V lost 4 bases to trimming and J lost 0 bases; unmatched junction nucleotides: 3. Germline CDR1 reads WSHSY; CDR2 reads SAAADI. The assay was immunoSEQ multiplex PCR, and TCRdb's table has in-frame clones only and misses some. The sample yields over 70,000 clones, about 88% seen once. The sequenced sample was peripheral blood. The chain couples TRBV10-2 to TRBJ1-5; 7 positions agree with TRBD1. The clonotype comes from a man aged 55 to 70 with COVID-19, enrolled during active disease. The CDR3 bases are TGCGCCAGCAGTGGGGGGGACAGTAGCAATCAGCCCCAGCATTTT. Translation gives CASSGGDSSNQPQHF.